Following are 20 T cell receptor beta chains from one sample sequenced in a study of response to subunit inactivated influenza vaccine. TCRdb reprocessed the RT-PCR reads via MiXCR and lists one record per CDR3 protein. Of hundreds of thousands of distinct CDR3 sequences detected, 7.6% appear once; the ten largest clones hold 10% to 15%. The source was PBMCs from blood, collected roughly 24 months after vaccination. These receptors originate from a man aged 45-69 years who received an inactivated influenza vaccine.

A few counts support this clonotype. The chain links TRBV7-2 to TRBJ2-7, with 9 bases lining up with TRBD1. The CDR3 is 14 residues long. V was clipped by 5 bases and J by 3 bases; unmatched bases: 5. Germline V lookup: CDR1 SGHTA, CDR2 FQGNSA. The CDR3 DNA reads TGTGCCAGCAGCGGAACGGGACAGGGCTACGAGCAGTACTTC. It specifies CASSGTGQGYEQYF.

This clonotype has just a few counts. The CDR3 loop is CASSGPGTSGERTDTQYF. The CDR3 DNA follows: TGTGCCAGCAGCGGGCCGGGGACTAGCGGGGAGCGCACAGATACGCAGTATTTT. The chain uses TRBV7-8 and TRBJ2-3, with 13 positions matching TRBD2. The CDR3 loop spans 18 amino acids. The V gene's germline CDR1 is SGHVS and CDR2 FQNEAQ. The ends lost 5 bases at V and 1 base at J; junction bases unmatched: 9.

The chain joins TRBV5-1 to TRBJ2-5; D not certain. There are 14 residues in the CDR3. The germline CDR1 and CDR2 sequences are SGHRS and YFSETQ. Trimming stripped 2 bases from V and 10 bases from J, with 18 bases between. CDR3 DNA: TGCGCCAGCAGCTTTGGGGAACAAAGAGGTGTCCAGTACTTC. Translating it yields CASSFGEQRGVQYF.

This clonotype came up many times. This chain uses TRBV28 with TRBJ2-5; D is undetermined. This CDR3 is 13 amino acids long. V was shortened by 4 bases and J by 2 bases, with 8 bases between the two germline ends. Per germline, CDR1 MDHEN and CDR2 SYDVKM. The CDR3 nucleotides read TGTGCCAGCAGTTCCAGCGAGCAAGAGACCCAGTACTTC. Amino acids: CASSSSEQETQYF.

This clonotype was observed a handful of times. The J gene is TRBJ2-5, the V gene TRBV7-2; D not certain. The CDR3 contains 11 residues. Looked up from germline, CDR1 is SGHTA and CDR2 is FQGNSA. Trimming shortened V by 2 bases and J by 6 bases, and 4 bases separated the two germline ends. CDR3 nucleotide sequence: TGTGCCAGCAGCTTAAGTAAGACCCAGTACTTC. It translates to CASSLSKTQYF. The full variable domain, completed using reference TRBV7-2 and TRBJ2-5, is GAGVSQSPSNKVTEKGKDVELRCDPISGHTALYWYRQSLGQGLEFLIYFQGNSAPDKSGLPSDRFSAERTGGSVSTLTIQRTQQEDSAVYLCASSLSKTQYFGPGTRLLVL.

This clonotype was counted a few times. The rearrangement joins TRBV13 to TRBJ2-2, with unresolved D. The CDR3 runs to 18 residues. Trimming left V 0 bases short and J 0 bases short, with 14 bases between. The germline CDR1 and CDR2 sequences are PRHDT and FYEKMQ (reference sequence). This CDR3 is CASSLGLMAAANTGELFF. The CDR3 coding sequence is TGTGCCAGCAGCTTAGGCCTCATGGCCGCCGCGAACACCGGGGAGCTGTTTTTT.

The table lists this clonotype with a few counts. The chain carries TRBV7-2 and TRBJ1-2; D gene uncertain. Germline V lookup: CDR1 SGHTA, CDR2 FQGNSA. V dropped 5 bases and J dropped 5 bases, with 9 bases sitting between them. This CDR3 spans 12 amino acids. CDR3 nucleotide sequence: TGTGCCAGCAGCCAAACCAGATATGGCTACACCTTC. This encodes CASSQTRYGYTF.

This clonotype was counted only a few times. This sequence joins TRBV5-1 and TRBJ2-1; no definite D call. The V end was cut by 4 bases, the J end by 4 bases, with 12 bases between. The CDR3 covers 14 residues. Germline-derived CDR1 and CDR2 are SGHRS and YFSETQ. CDR3 sequence reads: CASSPDTQYNEQFF. Here the CDR3 DNA reads TGCGCCAGCAGCCCTGACACCCAATACAATGAGCAGTTCTTC.

The sample holds a few counts of this clonotype. The CDR3 protein is CASGSFRGTEAFF. In nucleotides, the CDR3 is TGTGCCAGCGGTAGTTTCAGAGGTACTGAAGCTTTCTTT. The rearrangement links TRBV6-1 to TRBJ1-1, with unresolved D. Germline V gives CDR1 MNHNS, CDR2 SASEGT. CDR3 length: 13 amino acids. V dropped 8 bases and J dropped 5 bases, with 15 bases sitting between them.

This clonotype came up many times. This rearrangement joins TRBV7-2 to TRBJ2-3; TRBD2 might be the D (5 bases). Trimming cost V 0 bases and J 3 bases, with 16 bases left between them. CDR3 size: 17 residues. Germline CDR1 is SGHTA and CDR2 is FQGNSA. CDR3 in amino acids: CASSLAPPGRGTDTQYF. DNA for the CDR3: TGTGCCAGCAGCTTAGCCCCACCGGGGAGAGGGACAGATACGCAGTATTTT.

As DNA, the CDR3 is TGCAGTGCTCTGGGGGACACTCAAGAGACCCAGTACTTC. It yields the protein CSALGDTQETQYF. This chain connects TRBV20-1 to TRBJ2-5; D is perhaps TRBD1 (6 bases). The CDR3 runs 13 residues. Trimming cost V 5 bases and J 2 bases, with 12 bases left between them. Germline CDR1 is DFQATT and CDR2 is SNEGSKA (reference sequence).

In this sample, this clonotype turned up many times. This chain uses TRBV7-9 with TRBJ2-2; D perhaps matches TRBD2 (6 bases). Germline lookup yields CDR1 SEHNR and CDR2 FQNEAQ (reference sequence). This CDR3 comprises 14 residues. Trimming pared 0 bases from V and 6 bases from J, leaving 8 bases between. CDR3 sequence (DNA): TGTGCCAGCAGCTTAGCGGCGGGATCCGGGGAGCTGTTTTTT. It yields the protein CASSLAAGSGELFF.

This clonotype was seen a handful of times. The CDR3 region is CASSSMSTMAEAFF. The CDR3 DNA sequence: TGTGCCAGCAGTTCCATGAGTACGATGGCGGAAGCTTTCTTT. The V and J genes are TRBV12-3 or TRBV12-4 and TRBJ1-1; D is uncertain. The CDR3 consists of 14 residues. Trimming shortened V by 4 bases and J by 8 bases, and 17 bases separated the two germline ends.

This clonotype was counted a few times. The chain links TRBV15 to TRBJ2-5; 12 positions agree with TRBD2. This CDR3 is 15 amino acids long. The V segment lost 3 bases and the J segment 3 bases; nucleotides outside the gene matches: 2. Germline CDR1 is LNHNV and CDR2 is YYDKDF (reference sequence). The CDR3 DNA reads as TGTGCCACCAGCAGGAGACTAGCGGGGGAAGAGACCCAGTACTTC. Translation gives CATSRRLAGEETQYF. Variable domain in full (rest from reference TRBV15 and TRBJ2-5): DAMVIQNPRYQVTQFGKPVTLSCSQTLNHNVMYWYQQKSSQAPKLLFHYYDKDFNNEADTPDNFQSRRPNTSFCFLDIRSPGLGDTAMYLCATSRRLAGEETQYFGPGTRLLVL.

This clonotype was detected a few times. V gene TRBV28 combines with J gene TRBJ2-1; 9 nucleotides match TRBD2. The germline gives CDR1 MDHEN, CDR2 SYDVKM. The CDR3 covers 17 residues. Trimming at V came to 5 bases and at J to 0 bases, leaving 8 bases not matched to a gene. CDR3 sequence: CASSTPFSGSSYNEQFF. The CDR3 DNA reads TGTGCCAGCAGTACCCCCTTTAGCGGGAGCTCCTACAATGAGCAGTTCTTC.

A few counts support this clonotype. This chain joins TRBV14 and TRBJ2-3, with 7 bases fitting TRBD1. The V and J ends lost 3 bases and 4 bases, in that order; junction bases with no gene match: 10. CDR1 is SGHDN and CDR2 is FVKESK in the germline V gene. CDR3 length equals 16 residues. For the CDR3, the DNA is TGTGCCAGCAGCCATTTACCGAGGACAGGATCAGATACGCAGTATTTT. This encodes CASSHLPRTGSDTQYF.

This clonotype was recorded at least ten times. The J gene is TRBJ1-1, the V gene TRBV14; D call uncertain. The CDR3 is 14 residues long. Trimming took 1 base from V and 0 from J, leaving 6 bases between them. Germline CDR1 and CDR2: SGHDN and FVKESK. CDR3 sequence: CASSQGRVNTEAFF. The CDR3 region has the DNA TGTGCCAGCAGCCAAGGGAGAGTGAACACTGAAGCTTTCTTT.

In its sample, this clonotype was seen many times. The chain has TRBV5-1 and TRBJ2-7, with 10 bases aligning to TRBD1. The CDR3 length is 14 residues. V gave up 4 bases and J gave up 6 bases; unmatched junction bases: 7. Germline V gives CDR1 SGHRS, CDR2 YFSETQ. The CDR3 nucleotides read TGCGCCAGCAGCGAATCCGGGACAGGGGTCGAGCAGTACTTC. Amino acid sequence: CASSESGTGVEQYF. Drawing the rest from reference TRBV5-1 and TRBJ2-7, the complete variable domain is KAGVTQTPRYLIKTRGQQVTLSCSPISGHRSVSWYQQTPGQGLQFLFEYFSETQRNKGNFPGRFSGRQFSNSRSEMNVSTLELGDSALYLCASSESGTGVEQYFGPGTRLTVT.

The chain is built from TRBV7-2 and TRBJ2-7, with 10 positions matching TRBD2. CDR3 size: 16 residues. The germline V gene has CDR1 SGHTA and CDR2 FQGNSA. J was trimmed by 2 bases and V by 1 base; bases with no gene match: 5. In nucleotides, the CDR3 is TGTGCCAGCAGCTTAGGGACTAGCGGATGGGCCTACGAGCAGTACTTC. This sequence encodes CASSLGTSGWAYEQYF.

The V gene is TRBV10-3, the J gene TRBJ1-1, with D maybe TRBD1 (6 bases). Germline assignment: CDR1 ENHRY and CDR2 SYGVKD. This CDR3 contains 15 residues. The ends were cut back, 2 bases at V and 6 bases at J, with 16 bases in the middle. The CDR3 sequence: CAISEHKDRRAEAFF. Written as DNA, the CDR3 is TGTGCCATCAGTGAGCATAAAGACAGGAGAGCTGAAGCTTTCTTT.